This TCR beta chain was documented in a study of tumor-infiltrating T cells and Merkel cell polyomavirus (dated by TCRdb to about 2017). Regarding the study in general: CD8+ T cells specific for the Merkel cell polyomavirus KLL epitope were examined in Merkel cell carcinoma patients. Patients presented at varying disease stages and were followed for a median of roughly 2.6 years, with a range of 1. Varied, non-standardized therapies, including chemotherapy, radiation and immunotherapies, were received by the patients. In some 15 samples, TRB sequencing was done on KLL-tetramer-sorted cells from blood or tumor-infiltrating lymphocytes, along with around eleven matched whole-tumor samples. Most whole-tumor samples were obtained as 25-micron curls cut from formalin-fixed, paraffin-embedded tissue blocks. In the whole study, one tumor sample was a frozen nodal tumor digest, and another tumor sample was a flash-frozen core biopsy of a metastasis.

All patients' tumors stained robustly positive for Merkel cell polyomavirus Large T antigen by immunohistochemistry. The study included about a dozen Merkel cell carcinoma patients who had robust KLL-tetramer+ populations, above 0.04% of CD8+ T cells, in blood and/or cultured TIL. Every patient was Caucasian, and patient ages had a median of 65 years and ranged from about 45 to 80 years. CDR1 and CDR2 were assigned from the germline V gene (reference sequence) as PRHDT and FYEKMQ. The CDR3 holds 18 amino acids from the cysteine to the phenylalanine. The entry retains the CDR3 DNA only, 54 bases that are in frame from base 1. At the junction V is shortened by 0 bases and J by 2 bases; bases outside the gene matches: 7. The investigation overall reported the following: More unique KLL-specific clonotypes in tumors (roughly 5-120 vs 0-3) was associated with a significant MCC-specific survival advantage (P = 0.0051). Because only a single viral epitope was studied, T cells directed against other Merkel cell polyomavirus epitopes were not captured. KLL-specific TRB repertoires proved diverse and largely private: among several hundred unique sequences, only one clonotype was public, and a couple of patients shared that clonotype. The small sample size of the study (n = 12 patients) is a limitation. A higher fraction of KLL-specific T cells within tumors (about 1.7-18% versus roughly 0-0.15%) was associated with significantly better MCC-specific survival.

Preparation of the library involved the immunoSEQ multiplex PCR assay. Adaptive Biotechnologies (Seattle, WA) carried out the genomic DNA extraction, TRB sequencing and normalization. For the original study's pipeline: Clonality was calculated as one minus the Shannon entropy of productive TRB sequences, normalized by log2 of unique productive sequences. KLL-specific clonotypes in tumors were found by matching TCRbeta CDR3 amino acid sequences to the sequences from the tetramer-sorted sample of each patient. The source is immuneACCESS, and TCRdb retained only in-frame sequences with V and J called. Part of the clones is not carried over; for the studies checked, unresolved V genes explain less than half of this, and the remainder is unexplained. Clone size and the V and J calls come from that table; the DNA yielded D and trimming. The sample's records list 36 clones. For this clone: Its antigen is currently not known. Base-call qualities are not available, and no considerably larger clone is one nucleotide away.

This chain is built from TRBV13 and TRBJ2-1; TRBD2 aligns with 10 central bases. The clonotype was recovered from a man aged 45-65 years with Merkel cell carcinoma. The sequenced sample was tumor tissue. The nucleotide sequence is given as TGTGCCAGCAGCTTAGGGGTTAGCGGGGGGAGGACCTACAATGAGCAGTTCTTC. This translates into CASSLGVSGGRTYNEQFF. The reference TRBV13 and TRBJ2-1 proteins fill in what lies around the CDR3, so the full variable domain reads AAGVIQSPRHLIKEKRETATLKCYPIPRHDTVYWYQQGPGQDPQFLISFYEKMQSDKGSIPDRFSAQQFSDYHSELNMSSLELGDSALYFCASSLGVSGGRTYNEQFFGPGTRLTVL.